This section outlines one T cell receptor beta chain sequence together with its context. This record belongs to a study of blood T cell repertoires in COVID-19. Study details: The origin of the acute and convalescent COVID-19 samples was the United States, Italy and Spain. In each case, the material was cDNA or gDNA derived from T cells, B-cell-depleted T cells, or PBMCs.

Trimming left V 6 bases short and J 5 bases short, with 13 bases between. The CDR3 runs 13 residues. Germline V gene sequence: CDR1 WNHNN, CDR2 SYGVQD (reference sequence). Two consecutive negative NP/OP PCR tests, clearance, or resolved symptoms defined Cohort 3 recovery. Per the authors' pipeline: Estimation of nucleated cell counts was performed using reference gene primer amplification. Using immunoSEQ multiplex PCR, the repertoire was profiled, and TCRdb retains in-frame clones only, with some absent. V and J calls plus clone size are reproduced from that table; the DNA served to infer D and trimming. The sample has about 100,000 clones, just over 85% seen once.

The sequence was collected from a woman between 50 and 59 years old who had recovered from COVID-19. J is TRBJ1-1 and V is TRBV10-1; the D gene is possibly TRBD1 (6 bases). Input material: PBMCs or T cells enriched from blood (not recorded which). The CDR3 DNA reads as TGCGCCAGCAGACAGGGCTTTGGGACTGAAGCTTTCTTT. Translated, it gives CASRQGFGTEAFF.